This is a list of T cell receptor beta chains from one sample in a study of T-cell reconstitution after alpha-beta-depleted transplantation in children. TCRdb fed the PCR reads into MiXCR, producing one record per CDR3 protein. There are about 610,000 distinct CDR3 sequences in the sample; 27% occur only once, and under 45% lies in the top ten. Specimen: PBMCs, collected before TCRalphabeta/CD19-depleted stem cell transplant. These receptors were collected from a boy under two years old with Wiskott-Aldrich syndrome, due to receive a stem cell transplant. CDR3s include the opening cysteine and the closing phenylalanine or tryptophan. The D gene is left open where the match is weak. Expanded clones get a size class; other rows say once, few or many, or leave the size out.

v_call	d_call	j_call	clone_size	cdr3_length	cdr3_aa	cdr3_nt
TRBV5-1	NA	TRBJ1-6	NA	15	CASTPQGSYNSPLHF	TGCGCCAGCACCCCCCAGGGGTCCTATAATTCACCCCTCCACTTT
TRBV5-1	NA	TRBJ1-2	NA	14	CASSLDRANYGYTF	TGCGCCAGCAGCTTGGACAGGGCGAACTATGGCTACACCTTC
TRBV5-1	NA	TRBJ2-1	NA	17	CASSLTGTCYSQNEQFF	TGCGCCAGCAGCTTAACCGGGACTTGCTATTCCCAGAATGAGCAGTTCTTC
TRBV6-1	TRBD1	TRBJ2-1	NA	15	CASRVGQGAGDEQFF	TGTGCCAGCAGGGTAGGACAGGGGGCTGGGGATGAGCAGTTCTTC
TRBV7-3	TRBD1	TRBJ2-1	NA	13	CASSRNRGTEQFF	TGTGCCAGCAGCCGTAACAGGGGCACTGAGCAGTTCTTC
TRBV19	NA	TRBJ1-2	NA	15	CASSIVAGNVDGYTF	TGTGCCAGTAGTATAGTTGCAGGGAACGTGGATGGCTACACCTTC
TRBV21-1	NA	TRBJ1-5	NA	18	CASSKVGRTPEKNQPQHF	TGTGCCAGCAGCAAAGTTGGTAGGACCCCAGAAAAAAATCAGCCCCAGCATTTT
TRBV11-2	TRBD2	TRBJ2-5	NA	14	CASSYAGVQETQYF	TGTGCCAGCAGCTATGCGGGAGTTCAAGAGACCCAGTACTTC
TRBV5-1	NA	TRBJ1-5	few	16	CASSLEGLNSNQPQHF	TGCGCCAGCAGCTTAGAGGGGCTAAATAGCAATCAGCCCCAGCATTTT
TRBV2	TRBD2	TRBJ2-1	NA	17	CASSEVETSGAYNEQFF	TGTGCCAGCAGTGAAGTTGAAACTAGCGGAGCCTACAATGAGCAGTTCTTC
TRBV7-8	TRBD2	TRBJ2-1	few	15	CASSLILAAYNEQFF	TGTGCCAGCAGCTTAATACTAGCGGCCTACAATGAGCAGTTCTTC
TRBV15	NA	TRBJ1-1	NA	15	CATSREGTPNTEAFF	TGTGCCACCAGCAGAGAAGGGACACCGAACACTGAAGCTTTCTTT
TRBV7-2	NA	TRBJ2-5	NA	15	CASSLLRGPGETQYF	TGTGCCAGCAGCTTATTAAGAGGGCCGGGAGAGACCCAGTACTTC
TRBV10-3	NA	TRBJ2-3	NA	13	CAIRTGPQDTQYF	TGTGCCATCAGAACCGGGCCTCAAGATACGCAGTATTTT
TRBV12-3/TRBV12-4	TRBD2	TRBJ2-2	NA	15	CASRRLAGVAGELFF	TGTGCCAGCAGAAGACTAGCGGGAGTAGCCGGGGAGCTGTTTTTT
TRBV20-1	TRBD2	TRBJ2-1	NA	13	CSAGTSVYNEQFF	TGCAGTGCCGGGACTAGCGTTTACAATGAGCAGTTCTTC
TRBV5-1	NA	TRBJ2-6	few	15	CASSRSGIGANVLTF	TGCGCCAGCAGCCGATCAGGGATCGGGGCCAACGTCCTGACTTTC
TRBV27	TRBD1	TRBJ2-7	NA	13	CASTQTGTGEQYF	TGTGCCAGCACCCAGACAGGGACGGGGGAGCAGTACTTC
TRBV5-1	NA	TRBJ2-7	few	17	CASSPVTDGKFTYEQYF	TGCGCCAGCAGCCCGGTGACCGACGGAAAGTTTACCTACGAGCAGTACTTC
TRBV10-3	TRBD2	TRBJ2-3	few	16	CAISSNSGRSTDTQYF	TGTGCCATCAGCTCGAATAGCGGGAGAAGCACAGATACGCAGTATTTT
TRBV20-1	NA	TRBJ2-2	NA	13	CSALSSRAGELFF	TGCAGTGCTCTCTCCTCGAGGGCCGGGGAGCTGTTTTTT
TRBV5-6	TRBD2	TRBJ2-3	NA	18	CASSLGGLAEKGADTQYF	TGTGCCAGCAGCTTGGGGGGACTAGCGGAAAAGGGGGCAGATACGCAGTATTTT
TRBV7-7	NA	TRBJ2-5	few	15	CASSTGLSNGETQYF	TGTGCCAGCAGCACTGGATTATCTAATGGAGAGACCCAGTACTTC
TRBV20-1	TRBD2	TRBJ2-3	few	14	CSARVREGRGTQYF	TGCAGTGCTAGAGTGCGGGAGGGCCGAGGAACGCAGTATTTT
TRBV20-1	NA	TRBJ2-1	NA	13	CSGAGSTYNEQFF	TGCAGTGGGGCAGGCAGCACCTACAATGAGCAGTTCTTC
TRBV5-1	TRBD1	TRBJ2-3	NA	17	CASSFLPGTGTTDTQYF	TGCGCCAGCAGCTTTCTACCCGGGACAGGGACGACAGATACGCAGTATTTT
TRBV9	TRBD2	TRBJ2-5	NA	17	CASSVGVRGRADETQYF	TGTGCCAGCAGCGTAGGTGTTCGCGGGAGGGCCGATGAGACCCAGTACTTC
TRBV28	TRBD2	TRBJ2-1	NA	23	CASSLSITRTETSGRYSYNEQFF	TGTGCCAGCAGTTTATCCATAACGAGAACGGAGACTAGCGGGAGGTACTCCTACAATGAGCAGTTCTTC
TRBV6-5	NA	TRBJ2-3	few	16	CASSYHTTSSTDTQYF	TGTGCCAGCAGTTACCATACTACCAGTAGCACAGATACGCAGTATTTT
TRBV28	NA	TRBJ2-7	few	15	CASSPTYGSTYEQYF	TGTGCCAGCAGTCCTACTTACGGGTCTACCTACGAGCAGTACTTC
TRBV20-1	NA	TRBJ1-1	NA	15	CSARDSESRGTEAFF	TGCAGTGCTAGAGATTCGGAGAGTCGCGGCACTGAAGCTTTCTTT
TRBV6-1	NA	TRBJ1-2	NA	15	CASSEAGGSLSGYTF	TGTGCCAGCAGTGAAGCTGGGGGATCCCTCTCTGGCTACACCTTC
TRBV10-3	NA	TRBJ2-1	few	16	CAISGAGTAGYNEQFF	TGTGCCATCAGTGGGGCCGGGACAGCGGGATACAATGAGCAGTTCTTC
TRBV5-1	NA	TRBJ2-3	NA	15	CASRYLGGSTDTQYF	TGCGCCAGCAGGTACCTCGGCGGAAGCACAGATACGCAGTATTTT
TRBV10-3	NA	TRBJ2-5	NA	11	CAAGAGETQYF	TGTGCCGCCGGGGCAGGAGAGACCCAGTACTTC